This T cell receptor beta chain originates from a study of low-dose radiotherapy and immunotherapy resistance in tumors. Study-wide context: A dose of 0.5 Gy per fraction was delivered to Cohort 1 every 2 weeks, for a total of 6.5 Gy. Cohort 2's total reached 13 Gy over 26 weeks, at 1 Gy per fraction every two weeks.

The V gene lost 8 bases and the J gene lost 11 bases, with 18 bases spanning the gap. The CDR3 is 12 residues long. Both TCRalpha and TCRbeta chains were reverse transcribed with V-gene-specific primers. With a V-primer adapter and a constant-region primer, TCRs were amplified for 20 PCR cycles. From the reads, TCRdb called clonotypes with MiXCR, one entry per CDR3 protein. The sample holds approximately 91,000 distinct CDR3 sequences, about 20% seen once. Documented time point: after trial treatment. As to treatment: LDRT plus nivolumab, ipilimumab, low-dose cyclophosphamide and aspirin (RACIN trial). Donors were dosed with nivolumab and ipilimumab; they also received aspirin, low-dose cyclophosphamide and low-dose radiotherapy. The patients who were eligible all carried advanced solid tumors that lacked tumor-infiltrating lymphocytes, meaning the tumors were TIL-negative. This clonotype appeared many times.

This chain uses TRBV12-3 or TRBV12-4 with TRBJ1-1, with D perhaps matching TRBD1 (5 bases). The receptor was isolated from a female donor with ovarian cancer. This specimen consisted of PBMCs, obtained after low-dose radiotherapy plus immunotherapy. The CDR3 loop is CASGGAGVGAFF. In DNA form, the CDR3 reads TGTGCCAGCGGGGGTGCAGGCGTGGGGGCTTTCTTT.